This T cell receptor beta chain came from a study of tumor-infiltrating lymphocytes in primary liver carcinoma. About the study: Roughly 3.65 to 8 million productive TCRbeta reads were obtained per sample, with similar numbers across tissue types.

On this clonotype itself: The antigen is not known.

Germline CDR1 reads MDHEN; CDR2 reads SYDVKM. The length of the CDR3 is 16 residues. V lost 5 bases, J lost 3 bases, and 17 bases lay in between. Bulk tissue was left unsorted, and RNA and DNA were co-extracted from about 20-30 mg of it. The input was approximately 500 ng total RNA; TCR beta cDNA was made from it with a constant-region primer. Three nested multiplex PCR rounds, a slightly modified ARM-PCR method, built the TCR beta libraries. Researchers ran the first two PCR rounds for roughly 11 cycles each with TRBV1-TRBV30 forward primers and a C-beta reverse primer. Each CDR3 protein is one row after TCRdb ran MiXCR on the multiplex PCR reads. The table shows some 87,000 distinct CDR3 sequences, with 55% to 75% occurring only once. Regarding the study as a whole: Tumor-adjacent and tumor-blood pairs overlapped less than tumor region pairs did.

The receptor comes from a man aged 35-49 years with primary liver carcinoma and hepatitis B virus infection. The rearrangement joins TRBV28 to TRBJ1-3; D unresolved. The sample consisted of tumor-adjacent normal liver tissue. The CDR3 region is CASSPPGLDFGNTIYF. For the CDR3, the DNA is TGTGCCAGCAGTCCCCCAGGATTGGACTTTGGAAACACCATATATTTT.